The 12 T cell receptor beta chains presented below share a single source sample, sequenced in a study of T cells in localized non-small cell lung cancer. Using immunoSEQ multiplex PCR, the repertoire was profiled, and TCRdb retains in-frame clones only, with some absent. Altogether 2,500 to 3,000 clones are present, over 25% being singletons, with the ten largest covering 10% to 15%. Source: lung tumor tissue, taken before any cancer treatment. These TCRs come from a woman aged 35 to 69 with stage I lung adenocarcinoma.

By share, this clone ranks as large. The chain is built from TRBV18 and TRBJ2-1; D might be TRBD1 or TRBD2, each matching 5 bases. CDR1 is KGHSH, CDR2 LQKENI, per germline. There are 16 residues in the CDR3. V was clipped by 0 bases and J by 0 bases, with 9 bases between them. CDR3 residues: CASSPPKGSSYNEQFF. The DNA of the CDR3 is TGTGCCAGCTCACCACCGAAGGGGAGCTCCTACAATGAGCAGTTCTTC.

V is TRBV11-3 and J is TRBJ1-1, with a possible D match to TRBD1 (6 bases). CDR3 length: 14 residues. CDR1 and CDR2 (germline): SGHNT, YENEEA. V lost 5 bases to trimming and J lost 0 bases, with 10 bases between them. The DNA of the CDR3 is TGTGCCAGCAGCGGACAGATATTGAACACTGAAGCTTTCTTT. Its protein product is CASSGQILNTEAFF. Based on the CDR3 plus reference TRBV11-3 and TRBJ1-1, the full variable domain is EAGVVQSPRYKIIEKKQPVAFWCNPISGHNTLYWYLQNLGQGPELLIRYENEEAVDDSQLPKDRFSAERLKGVDSTLKIQPAELGDSAVYLCASSGQILNTEAFFGQGTRLTVV.

There are a few counts of this clone. This chain uses TRBV18 with TRBJ1-5; a weak D match, TRBD1 (5 bases). V was trimmed by 2 bases and J by 6 bases, leaving 14 bases between them. From germline, CDR1 is KGHSH and CDR2 LQKENI. This CDR3 contains 15 residues. CDR3 DNA: TGTGCCAGCTCACCAGGGGTAGGGGACGGTCAGCCCCAGCATTTT. It translates to CASSPGVGDGQPQHF.

The chain joins TRBV6-8 to TRBJ2-7, with TRBD1 as a possible D gene (6 bases). CDR3 size: 14 residues. Trimming removed 1 base at V and 0 bases at J, with 7 bases between. CDR1 MNHGY and CDR2 SAAAGT come from the germline V gene. The CDR3 sequence: CASSYFRGSYEQYF. As DNA, the CDR3 is TGTGCCAGCAGTTACTTCAGGGGCTCCTACGAGCAGTACTTC.

This clone was seen a handful of times. The chain joins TRBV9 to TRBJ2-1; tentatively, D is TRBD2 (5 bases). The CDR3 is 12 residues long. Trimming took 5 bases from V and 4 from J, leaving 7 bases between them. The germline V gene has CDR1 SGDLS and CDR2 YYNGEE. CDR3 amino acids: CASSGGYNEQFF. CDR3 in DNA: TGTGCCAGCAGTGGAGGTTACAATGAGCAGTTCTTC.

V and J are TRBV28 and TRBJ2-7; TRBD2 agrees at 7 bases. The length of the CDR3 is 15 residues. The V and J ends lost 7 bases and 0 bases, in that order; junction bases with no gene match: 9. Germline-derived CDR1 and CDR2 are MDHEN and SYDVKM. The CDR3 region is CASIALSGYSYEQYF. The CDR3 nucleotides read TGTGCCAGCATCGCACTTAGCGGGTACTCCTACGAGCAGTACTTC. Full variable domain (remainder filled in from reference TRBV28 and TRBJ2-7): DVKVTQSSRYLVKRTGEKVFLECVQDMDHENMFWYRQDPGLGLRLIYFSYDVKMKEKGDIPEGYSVSREKKERFSLILESASTNQTSMYLCASIALSGYSYEQYFGPGTRLTVT.

This clone came up once. The chain combines TRBV28 with TRBJ1-5; possible D gene TRBD1, 6 bases. This CDR3 region has 16 residues. Trimming took 5 bases from V and 0 from J, leaving 14 bases between them. The V gene's germline CDR1 is MDHEN and CDR2 SYDVKM. The CDR3 loop is CASSTGRRYSNQPQHF. The CDR3 DNA follows: TGTGCCAGCAGTACAGGGCGTCGGTATAGCAATCAGCCCCAGCATTTT.

The chain employs TRBV29-1 and TRBJ1-2, with TRBD1 matching 7 bases. The CDR3 contains 12 residues. From germline, CDR1 is SQVTM and CDR2 ANQGSEA. The V segment lost 5 bases and the J segment 6 bases; nucleotides outside the gene matches: 6. The CDR3 loop reads CSVSGQSHGYTF. In DNA, the CDR3 is TGCAGCGTTTCGGGACAGTCTCATGGCTACACCTTC.

The CDR3 region has the DNA TGTGCCAGTCATCGAAGCGGGACACCGTATAGCAATCAGCCCCAGCATTTT. This codes for CASHRSGTPYSNQPQHF. The rearrangement links TRBV19 to TRBJ1-5; D perhaps matches TRBD1 (6 bases). Trimming took 8 bases from V and 0 from J, leaving 20 bases between them. The CDR3 is made up of 17 amino acids. From germline, CDR1 is LNHDA and CDR2 SQIVND (reference sequence). The variable domain in full, completed from reference TRBV19 and TRBJ1-5, reads DGGITQSPKYLFRKEGQNVTLSCEQNLNHDAMYWYRQDPGQGLRLIYYSQIVNDFQKGDIAEGYSVSREKKESFPLTVTSAQKNPTAFYLCASHRSGTPYSNQPQHFGDGTRLSIL.

This clone was counted once. This rearrangement joins TRBV18 to TRBJ2-3; D unresolved. The V end was cut by 6 bases, the J end by 6 bases, with 13 bases between. CDR3 size: 13 residues. The V gene's germline CDR1 is KGHSH and CDR2 LQKENI. CDR3 nucleotides: TGTGCCAGCTCGAAGGGTGGTGTGGATACGCAGTATTTT. This encodes CASSKGGVDTQYF.

The CDR3 DNA follows: TGTGCCATCAGTGAGTCGAAGTATCGGATATACAATGAGCAGTTCTTC. Encoded protein: CAISESKYRIYNEQFF. The chain uses TRBV10-3 and TRBJ2-1, with no clear D. V was trimmed by 0 bases and J by 4 bases, leaving 13 bases between them. The CDR3 is made up of 16 amino acids. From germline, CDR1 is ENHRY and CDR2 SYGVKD.

This clone is medium-sized (0.01 to 0.1%) within its sample. The chain is built from TRBV11-3 and TRBJ2-1, with 8 positions matching TRBD2. CDR1 and CDR2 from the germline V gene are SGHNT and YENEEA. V dropped 5 bases and J dropped 2; count of bases not matched to a gene: 5. The CDR3 covers 15 residues. The CDR3 sequence: CASSLLAAAYNEQFF. Written as DNA, the CDR3 is TGTGCCAGCAGCCTACTAGCGGCAGCCTACAATGAGCAGTTCTTC. The full variable domain, in which reference TRBV11-3 and TRBJ2-1 provide the parts outside the CDR3, is EAGVVQSPRYKIIEKKQPVAFWCNPISGHNTLYWYLQNLGQGPELLIRYENEEAVDDSQLPKDRFSAERLKGVDSTLKIQPAELGDSAVYLCASSLLAAAYNEQFFGPGTRLTVL.